Listed here is a single TCR beta chain. Other DNA sequences in this sample translate to the same CDR3. Source study methods: Reference gene primer amplification in the assay estimated nucleated cell counts. Clones were read by immunoSEQ multiplex PCR, and TCRdb kept only the in-frame ones, dropping some. The D gene and trimming were derived from the DNA, and the V and J assignments and clone size from that table. The sample contains some 150,000 clones, around nine tenths of which appear only once. The data derive from a study of blood T cell repertoires in COVID-19. About the research overall: Some COVID-19 samples were acute and others convalescent; all came from the United States, Italy and Spain. The analysed material was cDNA or gDNA that came from T cells, B-cell-depleted T cells, or PBMCs.

This receptor was obtained from a human donor in a cohort sampled during active COVID-19. Sequenced material: peripheral blood.

The CDR3 region is CASSYSERGGPNEQFF. Written as DNA, the CDR3 is TGTGCCAGCAGTTACTCGGAGCGGGGGGGCCCGAATGAGCAGTTCTTC. The genes are TRBV6-2 or TRBV6-3 and TRBJ2-1; 10 bases map to TRBD2. Germline V CDR1 and CDR2: MNHEY, SVGEGT. Trimming removed 0 bases from V and 7 bases from J; junction bases left unmatched: 6. The CDR3 spans 16 residues.